The 11 T cell receptor beta chains presented below share a single source sample, sequenced in a study of cytomegalovirus exposure and HLA in healthy donors. 13 Jbeta primers and 60 Vbeta primers were used for the PCR. Sequencing used immunoSEQ multiplex PCR; TCRdb keeps in-frame clones, though not all of them. The sample lists some 200,000 clones, roughly 90% seen once, with less than 1.2% in the top ten. What was sequenced was PBMCs. Receptor source: a woman between 18 and 29 years old in good health and CMV-seronegative.

The CDR3 DNA sequence: TGCGCCAGCAGCCCGAAGGCGCTAGCGGGAGGATATGAGCAGTTCTTC. As protein: CASSPKALAGGYEQFF. V and J are TRBV5-1 and TRBJ2-1; 11 bases line up with TRBD2. V shed 4 bases and J 8 bases; nucleotides not matched to a gene: 11. The CDR3 spans 16 residues. The germline gives CDR1 SGHRS, CDR2 YFSETQ.

The rearrangement links TRBV9 to TRBJ1-2, with TRBD1 matching over 8 bases. The germline CDR1 and CDR2 sequences are SGDLS and YYNGEE. The CDR3 has 15 amino acids. Trimming took 4 bases from V and 4 from J; bases not matched to a gene: 9. CDR3 in amino acids: CASSSQGAGLYGYTF. CDR3 DNA sequence: TGTGCCAGCAGCTCCCAGGGGGCCGGGCTCTATGGCTACACCTTC.

The gene calls are TRBV18 and TRBJ2-3; 8 bases fit TRBD2. V lost 6 bases and J lost 2; bases outside the gene matches: 7. CDR1 and CDR2 from the germline V gene are KGHSH and LQKENI. CDR3 length: 15 amino acids. This CDR3 is CASSVTSGYTDTQYF. The CDR3 DNA follows: TGTGCCAGCTCGGTTACTAGCGGTTACACAGATACGCAGTATTTT.

The rearrangement uses TRBV27 and TRBJ1-1; 8 bases agree with TRBD1. The germline CDR1 and CDR2 sequences are MNHEY and SMNVEV (reference sequence). The CDR3 consists of 11 residues. Trimming cost V 7 bases and J 9 bases; bases outside gene matches: 4. CDR3 sequence: CASIRGPQAFF. In DNA form, the CDR3 reads TGTGCCAGCATCAGGGGGCCTCAAGCTTTCTTT.

V usage is TRBV5-1 and J usage is TRBJ2-5, with 7 bases that match TRBD1. Looked up from germline, CDR1 is SGHRS and CDR2 is YFSETQ. This CDR3 spans 14 amino acids. V was clipped by 3 bases and J by 2 bases; unmatched bases: 4. The CDR3 spells CASSSGTVQETQYF. The DNA of the CDR3 is TGCGCCAGCAGCTCCGGGACAGTTCAAGAGACCCAGTACTTC.

V is TRBV30 and J is TRBJ1-5, with TRBD1 matching 10 bases. V lost 1 base to trimming and J lost 0 bases; unmatched junction nucleotides: 3. Germline CDR1 and CDR2: GTSNPN and SVGIG (reference sequence). The CDR3 runs to 16 residues. CDR3 coding DNA: TGTGCCTGGAGTGGACAGGGGGCTTATAGCAATCAGCCCCAGCATTTT. It encodes CAWSGQGAYSNQPQHF. The entire variable domain, with the rest obtained from reference TRBV30 and TRBJ1-5, is as follows: SQTIHQWPATLVQPVGSPLSLECTVEGTSNPNLYWYRQAAGRGLQLLFYSVGIGQISSEVPQNLSASRPQDRQFILSSKKLLLSDSGFYLCAWSGQGAYSNQPQHFGDGTRLSIL.

The chain employs TRBV5-6 and TRBJ2-3, with 8 nucleotides matching TRBD1. CDR3 length: 14 amino acids. In germline, CDR1 is SGHDT, CDR2 YYEEEE. V trimming: 4 bases; J trimming: 4 bases; junction bases outside the gene matches: 5. As DNA, the CDR3 is TGTGCCAGCAGCAGACAGGGGTCAGCAGATACGCAGTATTTT. It is translated as CASSRQGSADTQYF.

The rearrangement uses TRBV20-1 and TRBJ2-3; D is ambiguous. This CDR3 has 11 amino acids. Germline V gene lookup returns CDR1 DFQATT and CDR2 SNEGSKA (reference sequence). Trimming shortened V by 3 bases and J by 3 bases, and 4 bases separated the two germline ends. The chain's CDR3 is CSASYTDTQYF. The CDR3 DNA is TGCAGTGCTAGTTATACAGATACGCAGTATTTT.

As to this clone: At one end the junction does not follow the germline gene, possibly because of a read error. The chain combines TRBV9 with TRBJ2-5, with TRBD2 matching over 14 bases. Germline loops: CDR1 SGDLS, CDR2 YYNGEE. The CDR3 spans 15 residues. The CDR3 region has the DNA TGTGCCAGCAGCGTGATGGGACTAGCGGGAGAGCCCCAGTACTTC. As protein: CASSVMGLAGEPQYF.

This clone has just one count. The chain carries TRBV29-1 and TRBJ2-7; TRBD2 matches 11 bases. The CDR3 has 14 amino acids. Germline assignment: CDR1 SQVTM and CDR2 ANQGSEA. The V and J ends lost 6 bases and 3 bases, in that order; junction bases with no gene match: 7. The CDR3: CSVDRGTSGYEQYF. CDR3 bases: TGCAGCGTCGATAGGGGGACTAGCGGCTACGAGCAGTACTTC.

The rearrangement joins TRBV15 to TRBJ1-5; 9 nucleotides match TRBD1. Germline V gene data show CDR1 as LNHNV and CDR2 as YYDKDF (reference sequence). V lost 8 bases, J lost 3 bases, and 14 bases stayed unmatched. This CDR3 has 17 residues. The chain's CDR3 is CATDPGQGFNTNQPQHF. CDR3 nucleotides: TGTGCCACCGATCCCGGACAGGGGTTCAATACCAATCAGCCCCAGCATTTT.